The next 27 T cell receptor beta chains were all read from a single sample in a study of blood T cell repertoires in COVID-19. Data came from immunoSEQ multiplex PCR; TCRdb stores just in-frame clones and leaves some out. Here the sample spans 200,000 to 300,000 clones, about 83% being singletons. The sequencing input was peripheral blood. Receptors were obtained from a woman in her thirties or forties who had recovered from COVID-19.

This clone was seen only once. The rearrangement joins TRBV28 to TRBJ2-5, with 9 bases lining up with TRBD1. This CDR3 contains 16 residues. With 10 bases clipped from V and 4 bases from J, the junction kept 16 bases outside the gene matches. Per the germline V gene, CDR1 is MDHEN and CDR2 is SYDVKM. CDR3 bases: TGTGCCACCCGTGGTGGGACAGGGTTGGCTAGAGAGACCCAGTACTTC. Its translation: CATRGGTGLARETQYF. The whole variable domain, filled in from reference TRBV28 and TRBJ2-5, reads DVKVTQSSRYLVKRTGEKVFLECVQDMDHENMFWYRQDPGLGLRLIYFSYDVKMKEKGDIPEGYSVSREKKERFSLILESASTNQTSMYLCATRGGTGLARETQYFGPGTRLLVL.

The V call is TRBV5-1, the J call TRBJ2-3; D is unresolved. V gave up 0 bases and J gave up 2 bases, with 7 bases separating them. The CDR3 loop spans 14 amino acids. Germline assignment: CDR1 SGHRS and CDR2 YFSETQ. The CDR3 spells CASSLGQFTDTQYF. CDR3 in DNA: TGCGCCAGCAGCTTGGGACAATTCACAGATACGCAGTATTTT.

The genes are TRBV29-1 and TRBJ2-3, with D perhaps TRBD1 (6 bases). CDR1 and CDR2 (germline): SQVTM, ANQGSEA. V lost 7 bases and J lost 2, with 13 bases in between. The CDR3 totals 13 residues. CDR3 in DNA: TGCAGCGCACAGGGTCCATCCACAGATACGCAGTATTTT. Protein sequence: CSAQGPSTDTQYF.

This sequence joins TRBV28 and TRBJ1-6, with TRBD1 identical over 9 bases. V lost 3 bases, J lost 9 bases, and 6 bases stayed unmatched. The CDR3 is made up of 15 amino acids. CDR1 and CDR2 from the germline V gene are MDHEN and SYDVKM. The CDR3 here is CASSFLQGASSPLHF. CDR3 DNA: TGTGCCAGCAGTTTCCTACAGGGGGCGAGTTCACCCCTCCACTTT.

The rearrangement uses TRBV28 and TRBJ2-7; D not resolved. The CDR3 spans 13 residues. The germline CDR1 and CDR2 sequences are MDHEN and SYDVKM. The ends were cut back, 2 bases at V and 2 bases at J, with 7 bases in the middle. CDR3 region: CASSLIQTYEQYF. CDR3 DNA: TGTGCCAGCAGTTTAATACAGACCTACGAGCAGTACTTC. The full variable domain, completed using reference TRBV28 and TRBJ2-7, is DVKVTQSSRYLVKRTGEKVFLECVQDMDHENMFWYRQDPGLGLRLIYFSYDVKMKEKGDIPEGYSVSREKKERFSLILESASTNQTSMYLCASSLIQTYEQYFGPGTRLTVT.

The chain is built from TRBV7-9 and TRBJ2-2; weak D call: TRBD1 (6 bases). This CDR3 is built from 14 residues. Germline V gives CDR1 SEHNR, CDR2 FQNEAQ (reference sequence). V lost 5 bases and J lost 1, with 8 bases in between. CDR3 nucleotide sequence: TGTGCCAGCAGCGGACAGATGAACACCGGGGAGCTGTTTTTT. Amino acids: CASSGQMNTGELFF.

V gene TRBV5-6 combines with J gene TRBJ2-3, with 9 bases aligning to TRBD1. Germline lookup yields CDR1 SGHDT and CDR2 YYEEEE. Unmatched junction bases numbered 9, after V lost 3 bases and J lost 4 bases. The CDR3 has 16 amino acids. The CDR3 here is CASSWGQGSNADTQYF. CDR3 nucleotides: TGTGCCAGCAGCTGGGGACAGGGAAGTAACGCAGATACGCAGTATTTT.

The gene calls are TRBV6-5 and TRBJ2-2; no firm D call. With 1 base removed from V and 4 bases from J, the gap between germline ends came to 10 bases. The germline gives CDR1 MNHEY, CDR2 SVGAGI. The CDR3 is 15 amino acids. This CDR3 is CASSYWATTTGELFF. CDR3 bases: TGTGCCAGCAGTTACTGGGCCACGACCACCGGGGAGCTGTTTTTT.

The chain is built from TRBV2 and TRBJ2-7, with D perhaps TRBD1 (6 bases). The V end lost 7 bases, the J end lost 7 bases, and 14 bases lay between the germline ends. The CDR3 has 12 residues. Germline V lookup: CDR1 SNHLY, CDR2 FYNNEI. The CDR3, as DNA: TGTGCCAGCAATCATGGTCAGGGGGAGCAGTACTTC. Encoded protein: CASNHGQGEQYF.

This clone was seen a few times. The rearrangement uses TRBV28 and TRBJ2-3; the match to TRBD1 covers 12 bases. CDR1 is MDHEN and CDR2 is SYDVKM in the germline V gene. With 8 bases clipped from V and 2 bases from J, the junction kept 5 bases outside the gene matches. The CDR3 extends over 15 amino acids. The CDR3: CASEGTGGTTDTQYF. The CDR3 DNA reads TGTGCCAGCGAGGGGACAGGGGGCACCACAGATACGCAGTATTTT.

This chain uses TRBV2 with TRBJ1-4; D unclear. Germline V CDR1 and CDR2: SNHLY, FYNNEI. The CDR3 has 14 residues. Trimming took off 4 bases at V and 2 bases at J, with 8 bases between the two ends. The CDR3 loop reads CASSGRVTNEKLFF. In DNA, the CDR3 is TGTGCCAGCAGTGGGAGGGTGACTAATGAAAAACTGTTTTTT.

A few counts support this clone. The chain has TRBV4-1 and TRBJ1-5, with 7 bases lining up with TRBD1. Germline V CDR1 and CDR2: MGHRA, YSYEKL. There are 14 residues in the CDR3. V lost 3 bases, J lost 2 bases, and 1 base stayed unmatched. The CDR3 DNA sequence: TGCGCCAGCAGCCACACAGGGGGCAATCAGCCCCAGCATTTT. The encoded protein is CASSHTGGNQPQHF.

Regarding this clone: The same CDR3 is also encoded by other DNA sequences in this sample. This chain uses TRBV18 with TRBJ2-5; TRBD1 might be the D (5 bases). The germline V gene encodes CDR1 KGHSH and CDR2 LQKENI. V lost 1 base and J 2 bases, leaving 8 bases between the germline ends. The CDR3 has 14 amino acids. The CDR3 spells CASSPRTGQETQYF. CDR3 DNA: TGTGCCAGCTCACCACGAACAGGTCAAGAGACCCAGTACTTC.

The V call is TRBV7-9, the J call TRBJ1-3, with D perhaps TRBD1 (6 bases). Looked up from germline, CDR1 is SEHNR and CDR2 is FQNEAQ (reference sequence). This CDR3 contains 15 residues. V lost 1 base, J lost 0 bases, and 7 bases lay in between. The CDR3, as DNA: TGTGCCAGCAGCTTAGAACAGGGCTCTGGAAACACCATATATTTT. This encodes CASSLEQGSGNTIYF.

V usage is TRBV10-3 and J usage is TRBJ1-2, with 8 bases lining up with TRBD1. V lost 5 bases, J lost 4 bases, and 6 bases stayed unmatched. The CDR3 is 14 amino acids. Germline V gives CDR1 ENHRY, CDR2 SYGVKD. The chain's CDR3 is CAISPEQGGYGYTF. In DNA, the CDR3 is TGTGCCATCAGTCCAGAACAGGGGGGCTATGGCTACACCTTC.

The chain carries TRBV5-4 and TRBJ2-5; 10 bases agree with TRBD2. Germline V CDR1 and CDR2: SGHNT, YYREEE (reference sequence). J gave up 4 bases and V 5 bases, and 8 bases lay outside the gene matches. The CDR3 extends over 15 amino acids. The CDR3, as DNA: TGTGCCAGCAGTAGTACTAGCGGGGTAAGAGAGACCCAGTACTTC. Amino acids: CASSSTSGVRETQYF.

V and J are TRBV15 and TRBJ1-4; D is unresolved. Germline V CDR1 and CDR2: LNHNV, YYDKDF (reference sequence). CDR3 length: 14 amino acids. The V end lost 0 bases, the J end lost 3 bases, and 5 bases lay between the germline ends. CDR3 residues: CATSREQSNEKLFF. The CDR3 DNA reads as TGTGCCACCAGCAGAGAACAGTCTAATGAAAAACTGTTTTTT.

In its sample, this clone was seen once. This sequence joins TRBV2 and TRBJ2-3; unclear D gene. The CDR3 spans 12 residues. Germline V lookup: CDR1 SNHLY, CDR2 FYNNEI. Trimming took off 5 bases at V and 2 bases at J, with 5 bases between the two ends. As DNA, the CDR3 is TGTGCCAGCAGTCCTTTCACAGATACGCAGTATTTT. This encodes CASSPFTDTQYF.

The chain combines TRBV13 with TRBJ2-7; D is possibly TRBD1 (5 bases). CDR3 length: 14 amino acids. Trimming shortened V by 0 bases and J by 3 bases, and 9 bases separated the two germline ends. CDR1 and CDR2 (germline): PRHDT, FYEKMQ (reference sequence). CDR3 nucleotide sequence: TGTGCCAGCAGCTTAGGGGACACCTACTACGAGCAGTACTTC. It is translated as CASSLGDTYYEQYF. Looking up the rest from reference TRBV13 and TRBJ2-7 gives the full variable domain: AAGVIQSPRHLIKEKRETATLKCYPIPRHDTVYWYQQGPGQDPQFLISFYEKMQSDKGSIPDRFSAQQFSDYHSELNMSSLELGDSALYFCASSLGDTYYEQYFGPGTRLTVT.

The genes are TRBV2 and TRBJ2-1; 9 bases are shared with TRBD2. The junction had 10 bases not matched to a gene; V was cut back by 4 bases and J by 9 bases. The CDR3 covers 15 residues. Germline V CDR1 and CDR2: SNHLY, FYNNEI. DNA for the CDR3: TGTGCCAGCAGTGGTCCGGGCGGGGGGGCCTTTGAGCAGTTCTTC. It codes for CASSGPGGGAFEQFF.

The rearrangement uses TRBV7-9 and TRBJ2-1; 8 bases line up with TRBD2. This CDR3 comprises 16 residues. Trimming cost V 1 base and J 8 bases; bases outside gene matches: 10. Germline values: CDR1 SEHNR, CDR2 FQNEAQ (reference sequence). The CDR3 nucleotides read TGTGCCAGCAGCTTAGGGGTCGGTAGCGGGGCTGATGAGCAGTTCTTC. As protein: CASSLGVGSGADEQFF.

This clone occurred a few times. Other nucleotide sequences from this sample produce the same CDR3. This chain links TRBV4-2 with TRBJ1-6; 9 nucleotides match TRBD1. The CDR3 loop spans 15 amino acids. The trim removed 1 base at V and 5 bases at J, leaving 0 bases unmatched. Germline loops: CDR1 LGHNA, CDR2 YNFKEQ. The CDR3 loop is CASSQGDRDNSPLHF. The CDR3 DNA sequence: TGTGCCAGCAGCCAAGGGGACAGGGATAATTCACCCCTCCACTTT.

The table lists this clone with a few counts. The J gene is TRBJ2-3, the V gene TRBV7-2; 7 bases fit TRBD1. The CDR3 has 17 amino acids. In germline, CDR1 is SGHTA, CDR2 FQGNSA. V dropped 4 bases and J dropped 0; count of bases not matched to a gene: 10. CDR3 coding DNA: TGTGCCAGCAGCTCAAGCGTCCCGGGACAGAGCACAGATACGCAGTATTTT. Translating it yields CASSSSVPGQSTDTQYF.

The table lists this clone with a few counts. V gene TRBV28 combines with J gene TRBJ1-3, with unresolved D. CDR3 length: 15 residues. Trimming removed 5 bases at V and 0 bases at J, with 11 bases between. Germline CDR1 and CDR2: MDHEN and SYDVKM. The CDR3 nucleotides are TGTGCCAGCAGTCGCCCTAAGAGCTCTGGAAACACCATATATTTT. This sequence encodes CASSRPKSSGNTIYF.

The chain links TRBV5-6 to TRBJ2-7; D gene ambiguous. V shed 4 bases and J shed 2 bases, with 7 bases lying between them. Germline CDR1 reads SGHDT; CDR2 reads YYEEEE. This CDR3 has 12 residues. CDR3 in amino acids: CASSRRPYEQYF. The CDR3 DNA reads as TGTGCCAGCAGCCGGAGACCCTACGAGCAGTACTTC.

The rearrangement uses TRBV3-1 (or the pseudogene TRBV3-2) and TRBJ2-7; D is undetermined. The germline V and J ends were trimmed by 2 bases and 0 bases, with 5 bases remaining between them. CDR3 length: 13 residues. Germline V CDR1 and CDR2: LGHDT, YNNKEL (reference sequence). Here the CDR3 DNA reads TGTGCCAGCAGCCAACTGAGCTCCTACGAGCAGTACTTC. Translating gives CASSQLSSYEQYF.

The chain links TRBV2 to TRBJ1-3; unclear D gene. Deletions cut 3 bases from V and 0 bases from J, with 12 bases between. Germline loops: CDR1 SNHLY, CDR2 FYNNEI. CDR3 size: 16 residues. Written as DNA, the CDR3 is TGTGCCAGCAGTGATGAACAACCCAGCTCTGGAAACACCATATATTTT. Translation gives CASSDEQPSSGNTIYF.